The T cell receptor (beta chain) described here comes from a study of CD8+CD57+ T cells in acquired aplastic anemia. Overall study findings and caveats: Levels of CD8+ Simpson's diversity were not significantly distinct in patients versus controls.

Genomic DNA acted as the template from which TCR beta VDJ combination and CDR3 sequence profiling were carried out. Via MiXCR, TCRdb re-called the reads, giving one row per CDR3 protein. The table shows about 120,000 distinct CDR3 sequences, with 58% occurring only once. As concerns this clonotype: Its antigen remains unidentified.

Patients chosen for sequencing had shown CD8+CD57+ cell expansion by flow cytometry. The J segment lost 1 base and the V segment lost 4 bases, leaving 4 bases of the junction unmatched. The CDR3 is made up of 14 amino acids. The germline CDR1 and CDR2 sequences are MGHDK and SYGVNS. This TCR derives from a human donor with aplastic anemia. The chain joins TRBV25-1 to TRBJ2-7; 7 positions agree with TRBD1. Sequences were obtained from sorted CD4+, CD8+, or CD8+CD57+ T cells (not recorded which) from PBMCs. The CDR3 region is CASSALGQSYEQYF. CDR3 nucleotide sequence: TGTGCCAGCAGTGCCTTGGGACAGTCCTACGAGCAGTACTTC.